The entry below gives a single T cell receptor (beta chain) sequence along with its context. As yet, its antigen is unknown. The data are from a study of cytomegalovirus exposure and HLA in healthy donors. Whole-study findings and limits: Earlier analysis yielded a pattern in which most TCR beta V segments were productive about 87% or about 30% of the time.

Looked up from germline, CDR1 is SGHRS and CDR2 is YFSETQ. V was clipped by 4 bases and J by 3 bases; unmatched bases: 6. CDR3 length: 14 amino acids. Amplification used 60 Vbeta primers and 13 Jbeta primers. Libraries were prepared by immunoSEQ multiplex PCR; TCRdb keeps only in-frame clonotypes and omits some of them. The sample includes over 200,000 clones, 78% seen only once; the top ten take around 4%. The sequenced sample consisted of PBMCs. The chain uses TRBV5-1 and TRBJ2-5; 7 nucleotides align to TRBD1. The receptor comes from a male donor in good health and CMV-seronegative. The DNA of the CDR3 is TGCGCCAGCAGCCACGGACAGGTGGAAGAGACCCAGTACTTC. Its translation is CASSHGQVEETQYF. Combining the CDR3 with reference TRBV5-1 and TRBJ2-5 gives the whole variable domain KAGVTQTPRYLIKTRGQQVTLSCSPISGHRSVSWYQQTPGQGLQFLFEYFSETQRNKGNFPGRFSGRQFSNSRSEMNVSTLELGDSALYLCASSHGQVEETQYFGPGTRLLVL.